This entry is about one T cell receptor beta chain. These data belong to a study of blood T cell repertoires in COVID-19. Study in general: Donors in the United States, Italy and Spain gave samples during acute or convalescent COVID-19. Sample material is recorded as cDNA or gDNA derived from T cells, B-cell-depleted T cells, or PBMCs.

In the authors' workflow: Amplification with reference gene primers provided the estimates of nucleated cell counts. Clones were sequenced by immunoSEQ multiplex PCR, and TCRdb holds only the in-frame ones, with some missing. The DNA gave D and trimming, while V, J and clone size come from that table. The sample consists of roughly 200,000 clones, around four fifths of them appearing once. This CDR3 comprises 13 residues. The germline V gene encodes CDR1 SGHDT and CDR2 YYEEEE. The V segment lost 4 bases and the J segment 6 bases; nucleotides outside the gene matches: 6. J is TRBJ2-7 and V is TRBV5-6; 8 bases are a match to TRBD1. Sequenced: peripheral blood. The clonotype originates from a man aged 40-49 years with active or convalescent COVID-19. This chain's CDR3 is CASSPFGQGEQYF. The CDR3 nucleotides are TGTGCCAGCAGCCCTTTCGGACAGGGCGAGCAGTACTTC.